These T cell receptor beta chains were read from a single sample in a study of blood T cells in healthy people across ages. TCRdb redid the calling of the 5' RACE reads with MiXCR, one entry per CDR3 protein. The repertoire holds hundreds of thousands of distinct CDR3 sequences, with 40% to 50% as singletons. Sequencing was performed on blood. All receptors derive from a man between 60 and 70 years old in good health. Both conserved end residues are part of each CDR3. A D gene is named only where the DNA matches it firmly. Size tells how often a clone was seen (once, few, many) or the class of an expanded clone, and some rows leave it out.

TRBJ2-5 TRBD2 few TRBV4-3 CASSQDRSGEAHEQYF TGCGCCAGCAGCCAAGATCGAAGCGGGGAAGCTCATGAGCAGTACTTC
TRBJ1-6 TRBD1 . TRBV27 CASMLGGRGNSPLHF TGTGCCAGCATGCTAGGGGGCAGGGGGAATTCACCCCTCCACTTT
TRBJ2-5 . . TRBV5-1 CASRPGSGQETQYF TGCGCCAGCAGACCAGGGTCTGGGCAGGAGACCCAGTACTTC
TRBJ2-7 . . TRBV6-5 CASSYRAGQITYEQYF TGTGCCAGCAGTTATAGGGCAGGGCAAATAACCTACGAGCAGTACTTC
TRBJ1-1 . . TRBV3-1 CASSQVSYLGGRGTEAFF TGTGCCAGCAGCCAAGTAAGTTATTTAGGGGGGCGCGGCACTGAAGCTTTCTTT
TRBJ1-1 TRBD1 . TRBV12-3/TRBV12-4 CASSPVGDRGTNTEAFF TGTGCCAGCAGCCCTGTGGGGGACAGGGGAACGAACACTGAAGCTTTCTTT
TRBJ2-1 . . TRBV7-9 CASSPPGTQMEQFF TGTGCCAGCAGCCCCCCCGGGACGCAAATGGAGCAGTTCTTC
TRBJ1-2 . . TRBV11-2 CASSLGWGRRPGYTF TGTGCCAGCAGCTTAGGGTGGGGACGCCGGCCGGGCTACACCTTC
TRBJ2-7 . . TRBV6-2/TRBV6-3 CASSYSNRGLYEQYF TGTGCCAGCAGTTACTCGAACAGAGGCCTGTACGAGCAGTACTTC
TRBJ2-7 TRBD2 . TRBV6-1 CASKSLGAGVNEQYF TGTGCCAGCAAATCCCTCGGTGCGGGGGTCAACGAGCAGTACTTC
TRBJ2-5 . few TRBV7-2 CASSLKKQGLFPETQYF TGTGCCAGCAGCTTAAAAAAGCAGGGATTATTTCCAGAGACCCAGTACTTC
TRBJ2-5 TRBD1 few TRBV7-2 CASSSDRGEQETQYF TGTGCCAGCAGCTCCGACAGGGGTGAGCAAGAGACCCAGTACTTC
TRBJ2-1 . . TRBV7-3 CASSLTGLGEQFF TGTGCCAGCAGCTTAACTGGGTTAGGGGAGCAGTTCTTC
TRBJ2-5 . . TRBV5-6 CASSFRSSETQYF TGTGCCAGCAGCTTCAGGAGTTCTGAGACCCAGTACTTC
TRBJ2-5 TRBD1 . TRBV6-1 CASSERGDRGPQTQYF TGTGCCAGCAGTGAACGAGGGGACAGGGGGCCACAGACCCAGTACTTC
TRBJ2-2 TRBD2 . TRBV9 CASSVTALSGGLFF TGTGCCAGCAGCGTAACGGCTCTCAGCGGGGGGCTGTTTTTT
TRBJ1-1 TRBD1 . TRBV7-9 CASSSLGQANTEAFF TGTGCCAGCAGCTCCTTGGGACAGGCGAACACTGAAGCTTTCTTT
TRBJ2-1 . few TRBV20-1 CSAPRGHWYNEQFF TGCAGTGCCCCTAGGGGTCACTGGTACAATGAGCAGTTCTTC
TRBJ2-1 . . TRBV12-3/TRBV12-4 CASSYARQYNEQFF TGTGCCAGCAGTTACGCGCGCCAGTACAATGAGCAGTTCTTC
TRBJ2-5 . . TRBV18 CASSPPSRDGKTQYF TGTGCCAGCTCACCGCCCTCAAGGGATGGAAAGACCCAGTACTTC
TRBJ1-1 . . TRBV20-1 CSASEVVSTEAFF TGCAGTGCTAGCGAAGTCGTTAGCACTGAAGCTTTCTTT
TRBJ2-7 TRBD1 . TRBV12-3/TRBV12-4 CANSSGGTYEQYF TGTGCCAACAGTTCAGGGGGAACCTACGAGCAGTACTTC
TRBJ2-3 . . TRBV20-1 CSATGRASTDTQYF TGCAGTGCAACAGGGAGAGCTAGCACAGATACGCAGTATTTT
TRBJ2-2 TRBD2 . TRBV20-1 CSAPGGVGELFF TGCAGTGCACCCGGGGGGGTTGGGGAGCTGTTTTTT
TRBJ2-3 TRBD2 . TRBV7-9 CASSRRLAGITIKGDAQYF TGTGCCAGCAGCCGCCGACTAGCGGGCATAACAATTAAGGGAGATGCGCAGTATTTT
TRBJ2-5 TRBD1 . TRBV20-1 CSATRQGLQETQYF TGCAGTGCTACCAGACAGGGATTACAAGAGACCCAGTACTTC
TRBJ1-1 . . TRBV7-2 CASSFARLNTEAFF TGTGCCAGCAGCTTCGCCAGGTTGAACACTGAAGCTTTCTTT
TRBJ2-3 . . TRBV6-5 CASSYSIRGVGTDTQYF TGTGCCAGCAGTTACTCGATTAGGGGGGTTGGTACAGATACGCAGTATTTT
TRBJ1-1 . . TRBV7-9 CAGRPEAFF TGTGCCGGCAGGCCGGAAGCTTTCTTT
TRBJ2-1 . few TRBV29-1 CSAGSHGKFNEQFF TGCAGCGCCGGGAGTCACGGGAAGTTCAATGAGCAGTTCTTC
TRBJ2-7 TRBD1 . TRBV10-3 CAISSGQSYEQYF TGTGCCATCAGTTCGGGACAGTCCTACGAGCAGTACTTC
TRBJ1-2 . once TRBV4-1 CASSPREASYGYTF TGCGCCAGCAGCCCCAGGGAGGCAAGCTATGGCTACACCTTC
TRBJ1-2 . few TRBV2 CASSVRPANYGYTF TGTGCCAGCAGTGTAAGGCCCGCTAACTATGGCTACACCTTC
TRBJ2-7 TRBD1 . TRBV9 CASSVGQGPSYNEQYF TGTGCCAGCAGCGTAGGACAGGGGCCCTCCTACAATGAGCAGTACTTC
TRBJ2-7 . few TRBV20-1 CSAREWSGRNYYEQYF TGCAGTGCTAGAGAATGGTCAGGACGGAACTACTACGAGCAGTACTTC
TRBJ2-7 . . TRBV7-2 CASSAAAVPGTYEQYF TGTGCCAGCAGCGCCGCAGCGGTGCCGGGCACCTACGAGCAGTACTTC
TRBJ1-1 . few TRBV6-2/TRBV6-3 CASSKRGTGIGEAFF TGTGCCAGCAGCAAGCGCGGGACGGGAATAGGTGAAGCTTTCTTT
TRBJ1-6 TRBD1 once TRBV5-1 CASSLVTGTDNSPLHF TGCGCCAGCAGCTTGGTTACCGGGACAGATAATTCACCCCTCCACTTT
TRBJ2-7 . . TRBV28 CASSLWQGEQYF TGTGCCAGCAGTTTATGGCAGGGCGAGCAGTACTTC
TRBJ2-2 . . TRBV27 CASSPRLVKTTGELFF TGTGCCAGCAGTCCTCGGCTAGTAAAGACCACCGGGGAGCTGTTTTTT
TRBJ2-5 . few TRBV5-1 CASSLELENYNEQYF TGCGCCAGCAGCTTGGAACTAGAAAACTACAATGAGCAGTACTTC
TRBJ2-1 . . TRBV6-2/TRBV6-3 CASSYSTGSSYNEQFF TGTGCCAGCAGTTACTCGACAGGCAGCTCCTACAATGAGCAGTTCTTC
TRBJ2-3 TRBD2 . TRBV6-6 CASSSHRGGFTDTQYF TGTGCCAGCTCCTCCCATCGGGGGGGTTTCACAGATACGCAGTATTTT
TRBJ2-7 TRBD1 . TRBV10-3 CAISESGQGAYEQYF TGTGCCATCAGTGAGTCCGGACAGGGGGCCTACGAGCAGTACTTC
TRBJ2-4 . . TRBV3-1 CASSETRRNIQYF TGTGCCAGCAGCGAGACTAGGAGGAACATTCAGTACTTC
TRBJ1-1 . . TRBV15 CATSREHILVNTEAFF TGTGCCACCAGCAGAGAACATATCCTCGTGAACACTGAAGCTTTCTTT
TRBJ1-5 . . TRBV6-2/TRBV6-3 CASTIPGYNQPQHF TGTGCCAGCACGATACCAGGGTACAATCAGCCCCAGCATTTT
TRBJ2-1 . many TRBV29-1 CSVPGQTYNEQFF TGCAGCGTGCCAGGACAGACTTACAATGAGCAGTTCTTC
TRBJ1-2 . . TRBV7-2 CASSLEGQDIYGYTF TGTGCCAGCAGCTTAGAGGGGCAGGACATCTATGGCTACACCTTC
TRBJ2-7 . . TRBV12-3/TRBV12-4 CASTAQPGSEQYF TGTGCCAGCACCGCTCAACCGGGTAGCGAGCAGTACTTC
TRBJ1-3 . . TRBV20-1 CSARVDSAGNTIYF TGCAGTGCTAGAGTCGACAGTGCTGGAAACACCATATATTTT